The sequence of this T cell receptor beta chain was determined in a study of cytomegalovirus exposure and HLA in healthy donors. Comment on this clone: Antigen unknown.

Although they were nominally healthy when sampled, donors likely had unrecorded immune exposures. Study results and caveats: In a later analysis, parvovirus B19, influenza, CMV and Epstein-Barr virus appeared linked to several top co-occurrence clusters. Fewer N-insertions (relative to the roughly 730-donor mean) were reportedly seen in an Asian-associated ancestry cluster in a later analysis. The study recorded over 150 TCR beta chains that were cytomegalovirus-associated.

The PCR employed 60 Vbeta primers together with 13 Jbeta primers. Method: immunoSEQ multiplex PCR; TCRdb's copy keeps in-frame clones and lacks some. The sample yields about 71,000 clones, about 70% seen once. The sequenced material came from PBMCs. This sequence was found in a woman in her forties or fifties in good health and CMV-seropositive.

CDR3 region: CAIKWTQLGTDTQYF. The CDR3 DNA is TGTGCCATCAAGTGGACTCAGCTAGGCACAGATACGCAGTATTTT. This sequence joins TRBV10-3 and TRBJ2-3; TRBD2 might be the D (5 bases). Germline V gene sequence: CDR1 ENHRY, CDR2 SYGVKD. Trimming shortened V by 7 bases and J by 1 base, and 15 bases separated the two germline ends. There are 15 residues in the CDR3.